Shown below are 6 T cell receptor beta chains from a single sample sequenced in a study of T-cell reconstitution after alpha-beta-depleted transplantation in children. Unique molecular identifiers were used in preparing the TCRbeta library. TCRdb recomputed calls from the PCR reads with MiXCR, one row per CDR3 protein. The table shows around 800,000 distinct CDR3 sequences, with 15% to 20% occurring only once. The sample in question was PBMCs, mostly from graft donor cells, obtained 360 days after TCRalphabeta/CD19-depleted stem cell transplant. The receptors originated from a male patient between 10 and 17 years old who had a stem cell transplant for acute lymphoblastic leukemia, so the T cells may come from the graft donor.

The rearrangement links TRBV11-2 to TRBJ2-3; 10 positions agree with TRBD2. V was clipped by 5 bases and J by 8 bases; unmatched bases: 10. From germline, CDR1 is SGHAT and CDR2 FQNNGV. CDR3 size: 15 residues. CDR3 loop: CASSPLAGVARTQYF. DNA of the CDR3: TGTGCCAGCAGCCCTCTAGCGGGAGTCGCGCGTACGCAGTATTTT.

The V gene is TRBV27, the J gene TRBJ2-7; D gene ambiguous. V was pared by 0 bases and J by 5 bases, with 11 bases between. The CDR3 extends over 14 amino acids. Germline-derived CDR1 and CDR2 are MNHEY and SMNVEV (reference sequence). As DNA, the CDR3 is TGTGCCAGCAGTTTATCGACCACTTGGCACGAGCAGTACTTC. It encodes CASSLSTTWHEQYF.

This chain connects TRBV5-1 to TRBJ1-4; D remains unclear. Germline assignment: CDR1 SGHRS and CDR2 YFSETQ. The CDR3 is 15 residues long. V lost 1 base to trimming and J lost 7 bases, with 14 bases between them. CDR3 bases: TGCGCCAGCAGCTTGATCCCAGGAAAGAGTGAAAAACTGTTTTTT. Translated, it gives CASSLIPGKSEKLFF.

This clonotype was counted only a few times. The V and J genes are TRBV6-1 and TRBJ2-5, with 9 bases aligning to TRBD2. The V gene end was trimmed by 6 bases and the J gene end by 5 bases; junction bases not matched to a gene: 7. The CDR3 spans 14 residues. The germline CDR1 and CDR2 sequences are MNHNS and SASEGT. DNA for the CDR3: TGTGCCAGCAGGGCCGGACTAGCGCTGGAGACCCAGTACTTC. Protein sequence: CASRAGLALETQYF.

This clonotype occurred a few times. In DNA form, the CDR3 reads TGCGCCAGCAGCTTGGCCCGGCTAGCGGGGAGAGGCAAAGTCTACGAGCAGTACTTC. This encodes CASSLARLAGRGKVYEQYF. The chain joins TRBV5-1 to TRBJ2-7; 9 bases agree with TRBD2. The CDR3 is 19 residues long. Germline loops: CDR1 SGHRS, CDR2 YFSETQ. With V trimmed by 0 bases and J by 3 bases, 16 bases remained unmatched.

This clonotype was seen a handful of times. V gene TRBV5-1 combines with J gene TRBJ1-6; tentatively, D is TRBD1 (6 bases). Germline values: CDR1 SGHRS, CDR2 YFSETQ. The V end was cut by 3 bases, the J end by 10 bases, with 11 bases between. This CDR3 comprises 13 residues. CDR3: CASSSQGTSPLHF. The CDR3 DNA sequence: TGCGCCAGCAGCTCACAGGGTACGTCACCCCTCCACTTT.